This TCR beta chain appears in the sequencing data of a study of spatial heterogeneity in lung cancer. About the study: Sequencing covered available follow-up PBMC samples collected a median of roughly 22 months after resection. Findings and limits, study-wide: Ubiquitous expanded tumor TCRs surfaced in blood more at resection than they did at follow-up.

Indicated time point: blood at routine non-recurrence follow-up after resection. From tumor, nontumor lung or frozen PBMC, whole RNA was taken unsorted for sequencing. This clonotype was recorded at least ten times. Its antigen is undetermined. TCR cDNA molecules were tagged individually, and each one carried a unique molecular identifier. TCRdb re-analysed the 5' RACE reads in MiXCR, keeping a single row per CDR3 protein. The repertoire holds 110,000 or so distinct CDR3 sequences, with about a tenth as singletons. Trimming pared 3 bases from V and 8 bases from J, leaving 17 bases between. Germline lookup yields CDR1 LGHDT and CDR2 YNNKEL (reference sequence). This CDR3 spans 15 amino acids.

The gene calls are TRBV3-1 and TRBJ1-5; D ambiguous. This specimen was PBMCs, taken at follow-up. The sequence was collected from a female donor with early-stage non-small cell lung cancer. The CDR3 is CASSQALTEMKPQHF. For the CDR3, the DNA is TGTGCCAGCAGCCAGGCTCTTACGGAAATGAAGCCCCAGCATTTT.